These 28 T cell receptor beta chains were sequenced from one sample in a study of neurological immune-mediated disorders. One entry per CDR3 protein results from TCRdb running MiXCR on the 5' RACE reads. The sample contains about 27,000 distinct CDR3 sequences, under 25% of which appear only once. Sequenced input: PBMCs. The source is a woman aged 55-70 years in good health.

At least ten counts were recorded for this clonotype. The chain recombines TRBV7-2 with TRBJ2-1; 7 bases agree with TRBD1. The ends lost 3 bases at V and 13 bases at J; junction bases unmatched: 9. Germline V gives CDR1 SGHTA, CDR2 FQGNSA. CDR3 length equals 13 residues. The CDR3 here is CASSLGERQGQFF. CDR3 DNA: TGTGCCAGCAGCTTGGGCGAAAGACAGGGCCAGTTCTTC.

At least ten counts were recorded for this clonotype. The chain carries TRBV14 and TRBJ2-7, with 9 positions matching TRBD1. Germline trimming cut 1 base from V and 2 bases from J; bases unmatched to any gene: 9. This CDR3 is built from 17 residues. Germline-derived CDR1 and CDR2 are SGHDN and FVKESK. CDR3 DNA sequence: TGTGCCAGCAGCCAAGCTTCCGGGACAGGGTACCCCTACGAGCAGTACTTC. This codes for CASSQASGTGYPYEQYF.

This clonotype was detected ten times or more. The chain combines TRBV7-2 with TRBJ2-3; D is unclear. V lost 2 bases and J lost 6, with 9 bases in between. The CDR3 consists of 13 residues. CDR1 is SGHTA and CDR2 is FQGNSA in the germline V gene. The CDR3: CASSLNSPDTQYF. Here the CDR3 DNA reads TGTGCCAGCAGCTTAAACTCCCCGGATACGCAGTATTTT.

This clonotype was observed at least ten times. The CDR3 nucleotides read TGTGCCAGCAGCTTCGGACTAGCGGCCCACAATGAGCAGTTCTTC. It is translated as CASSFGLAAHNEQFF. The rearrangement links TRBV13 to TRBJ2-1, with 10 nucleotides matching TRBD2. The V and J ends lost 3 bases and 5 bases, in that order; junction bases with no gene match: 4. The germline V gene has CDR1 PRHDT and CDR2 FYEKMQ (reference sequence). The CDR3 contains 15 residues.

This clonotype has at least ten counts. The chain recombines TRBV27 with TRBJ2-3; D remains unclear. V lost 2 bases and J 8 bases, leaving 14 bases between the germline ends. Germline assignment: CDR1 MNHEY and CDR2 SMNVEV (reference sequence). The CDR3 has 14 amino acids. The CDR3, as DNA: TGTGCCAGCAGTTTAGCGGATCACAGTGTTACGCAGTATTTT. Protein: CASSLADHSVTQYF.

This clonotype was counted ten times or more. The V and J genes are TRBV20-1 and TRBJ2-3; maybe TRBD1 (5 bases). CDR1 and CDR2 from the germline V gene are DFQATT and SNEGSKA (reference sequence). Trimming removed 0 bases at V and 1 base at J, with 14 bases between. This CDR3 spans 16 amino acids. The CDR3 sequence: CSARDFYGAGTDTQYF. CDR3 nucleotide sequence: TGCAGTGCTAGAGATTTTTATGGGGCGGGCACAGATACGCAGTATTTT.

This clonotype was seen repeatedly, ten times or more. The chain has TRBV5-1 and TRBJ2-1; the D call may be TRBD1 or TRBD2 (8 bases each). The CDR3 extends over 16 amino acids. The germline V gene has CDR1 SGHRS and CDR2 YFSETQ. V was trimmed by 4 bases and J by 6 bases, leaving 20 bases between them. CDR3 bases: TGCGCCAGCAGCCCGCGGGAGGCAGGGGGCCCCAATGAGCAGTTCTTC. Encoded protein: CASSPREAGGPNEQFF.

This clonotype was recorded at least ten times. V usage is TRBV28 and J usage is TRBJ2-4, with 13 bases matching TRBD2. CDR1 is MDHEN and CDR2 is SYDVKM in the germline V gene. This CDR3 contains 17 residues. J lost 3 bases, V lost 6 bases, and 8 bases had no gene match. The CDR3 region is CASRPTSGRSLKNIQYF. CDR3 coding DNA: TGTGCCAGCAGGCCGACTAGCGGGAGGTCACTCAAAAACATTCAGTACTTC.

The table lists this clonotype with many counts. The CDR3 DNA is TGCAGTGCTCTCCCTCCCCGGGGGTATAATTCACCCCTCCACTTT. The encoded protein is CSALPPRGYNSPLHF. The chain is built from TRBV20-1 and TRBJ1-6, with D possibly being TRBD1 (5 bases). The CDR3 is 15 amino acids. Per germline, CDR1 DFQATT and CDR2 SNEGSKA (reference sequence). The V end lost 5 bases, the J end lost 4 bases, and 15 bases lay between the germline ends.

In its sample, this clonotype was seen many times. The chain carries TRBV10-3 and TRBJ2-7; 10 nucleotides align to TRBD1. Per the germline V gene, CDR1 is ENHRY and CDR2 is SYGVKD. The V segment lost 7 bases and the J segment 3 bases; nucleotides outside the gene matches: 6. This CDR3 has 14 amino acids. CDR3 bases: TGTGCCATCACAACCGGGACAGGGGACTACGAGCAGTACTTC. Protein: CAITTGTGDYEQYF.

This clonotype occurred many times. The chain joins TRBV29-1 to TRBJ2-7, with D maybe TRBD2 (6 bases). Germline CDR1 is SQVTM and CDR2 is ANQGSEA. The CDR3 consists of 11 residues. Trimming stripped 5 bases from V and 5 bases from J, with 10 bases between. The CDR3 coding sequence is TGCAGCGTTCGCGGGACCCACGAGCAGTACTTC. Translating gives CSVRGTHEQYF.

This clonotype was counted ten times or more. DNA for the CDR3: TGTGCCAGCAGCTCGGGGGGTCAGCCCCAGCATTTT. It yields the protein CASSSGGQPQHF. The rearrangement uses TRBV5-5 and TRBJ1-5, with D perhaps TRBD1 (5 bases). CDR1 is SGHKS, CDR2 YYEKEE, per germline (reference sequence). Trimming pared 3 bases from V and 6 bases from J, leaving 7 bases between. The CDR3 consists of 12 residues.

The sample holds many counts of this clonotype. The J gene is TRBJ2-3, the V gene TRBV6-6; D call uncertain. CDR3 length: 16 residues. Germline CDR1 and CDR2: MNHNY and SVGAGI (reference sequence). The V gene lost 0 bases and the J gene lost 0 bases, with 10 bases spanning the gap. The chain's CDR3 is CASSYSLGSSTDTQYF. In DNA, the CDR3 is TGTGCCAGCAGTTACTCCCTTGGGTCTAGCACAGATACGCAGTATTTT.

This clonotype came up many times. As DNA, the CDR3 is TGTGCCAGCAGTCGACTAGCGGGGGGGCAAGATACGCAGTATTTT. Amino acids: CASSRLAGGQDTQYF. The J gene is TRBJ2-3, the V gene TRBV12-3 or TRBV12-4; TRBD2 matches 14 bases. V shed 5 bases and J 5 bases; nucleotides not matched to a gene: 3. The CDR3 has 15 amino acids.

Ten or more counts support this clonotype. The chain recombines TRBV7-9 with TRBJ1-1; D perhaps matches TRBD1 (6 bases). The CDR3 totals 13 residues. CDR1 SEHNR and CDR2 FQNEAQ come from the germline V gene (reference sequence). Trimming took 5 bases from V and 10 from J, leaving 17 bases between them. The CDR3 nucleotides are TGTGCCAGCAGCCAAGGGGGGGCTCGGGGAGCTTTCTTT. Its protein is CASSQGGARGAFF.

This clonotype has ten or more counts. This rearrangement joins TRBV5-5 to TRBJ2-7, with D unclear. V was pared by 4 bases and J by 1 base, with 9 bases between. The germline V gene encodes CDR1 SGHKS and CDR2 YYEKEE (reference sequence). CDR3 length equals 13 residues. CDR3: CASSLQASYEQYF. For the CDR3, the DNA is TGTGCCAGCAGCCTTCAGGCGTCCTACGAGCAGTACTTC.

V gene TRBV27 combines with J gene TRBJ1-2, with a weak D call TRBD1 (5 bases). In germline, CDR1 is MNHEY, CDR2 SMNVEV (reference sequence). The CDR3 contains 13 residues. Trimming removed 5 bases from V and 3 bases from J, with 10 bases in between. CDR3 sequence reads: CASSLGGHYGYTF. The CDR3 DNA sequence: TGTGCCAGCAGTCTCGGGGGACACTATGGCTACACCTTC.

This clonotype was found many times. This CDR3 is CASSLVGETGELFF. CDR3 in DNA: TGTGCCAGCAGCTTGGTAGGGGAGACCGGGGAGCTGTTTTTT. The chain links TRBV5-6 to TRBJ2-2; D tentatively reads TRBD1 or TRBD2 (5 bases each). Trimming shortened V by 0 bases and J by 5 bases, and 8 bases separated the two germline ends. Looked up from germline, CDR1 is SGHDT and CDR2 is YYEEEE. The CDR3 length is 14 residues.

This clonotype was seen repeatedly, ten times or more. The genes are TRBV29-1 and TRBJ2-1, with 11 nucleotides matching TRBD1. V trimming: 1 base; J trimming: 7 bases; junction bases outside the gene matches: 3. The CDR3 extends over 14 amino acids. From germline, CDR1 is SQVTM and CDR2 ANQGSEA. This chain's CDR3 is CSVEGTGGSNEQFF. CDR3 coding DNA: TGCAGCGTTGAAGGGACAGGGGGCTCGAATGAGCAGTTCTTC.

Remarks on this clonotype: Its ends do not fully match the called genes, so a read error is possible. J is TRBJ2-3 and V is TRBV10-3, with D possibly TRBD2 on 6 matching bases. The CDR3 has 16 residues. Germline assignment: CDR1 ENHRY and CDR2 SYGVKD. The CDR3 protein is CVISESERALTDTQYF. CDR3 in DNA: TGCGTCATCAGTGAGTCGGAGCGGGCTCTCACAGATACGCAGTATTTT.

This clonotype was detected many times. This rearrangement joins TRBV29-1 to TRBJ2-7; D is possibly TRBD2 (6 bases). Trimming stripped 6 bases from V and 0 bases from J, with 12 bases between. CDR1 and CDR2 from the germline V gene are SQVTM and ANQGSEA. The CDR3 totals 13 residues. The CDR3 nucleotides are TGCAGCGTGCAACTAGCAACCTCCTACGAGCAGTACTTC. It translates to CSVQLATSYEQYF.

This clonotype was seen repeatedly, ten times or more. V and J are TRBV14 and TRBJ2-1, with 8 bases fitting TRBD2. The V segment lost 1 base and the J segment 0 bases; nucleotides outside the gene matches: 8. The CDR3 has 18 residues. CDR1 is SGHDN and CDR2 is FVKESK in the germline V gene. The CDR3, as DNA: TGTGCCAGCAGCCAAGCGCTACTAGCGGAAATCTCCTACAATGAGCAGTTCTTC. Its translation: CASSQALLAEISYNEQFF. The variable domain in full, with the rest retrieved from reference TRBV14 and TRBJ2-1, is EAGVTQFPSHSVIEKGQTVTLRCDPISGHDNLYWYRRVMGKEIKFLLHFVKESKQDESGMPNNRFLAERTGGTYSTLKVQPAELEDSGVYFCASSQALLAEISYNEQFFGPGTRLTVL.

There are many counts of this clonotype. The chain uses TRBV10-3 and TRBJ1-3, with TRBD1 matching 9 bases. CDR1 is ENHRY, CDR2 SYGVKD, per germline. The CDR3 runs 18 residues. Trimming took 0 bases from V and 1 from J; bases not matched to a gene: 7. This CDR3 is CAISESPWTGASGNTIYF. The CDR3 region has the DNA TGTGCCATCAGTGAGTCCCCCTGGACAGGGGCTTCTGGAAACACCATATATTTT.

This clonotype was counted many times. The chain combines TRBV5-1 with TRBJ2-2, with D uncertain. There are 16 residues in the CDR3. CDR1 is SGHRS and CDR2 is YFSETQ in the germline V gene. The V end lost 0 bases, the J end lost 1 base, and 10 bases lay between the germline ends. The CDR3 sequence: CASSLGGAGNTGELFF. In DNA form, the CDR3 reads TGCGCCAGCAGCTTGGGAGGCGCAGGGAACACCGGGGAGCTGTTTTTT. Full variable domain (outside the CDR3, taken from reference TRBV5-1 and TRBJ2-2): KAGVTQTPRYLIKTRGQQVTLSCSPISGHRSVSWYQQTPGQGLQFLFEYFSETQRNKGNFPGRFSGRQFSNSRSEMNVSTLELGDSALYLCASSLGGAGNTGELFFGEGSRLTVL.

The chain combines TRBV24-1 with TRBJ2-5, with D perhaps given as TRBD1 or TRBD2 (5 bases each). Germline values: CDR1 KGHDR, CDR2 SFDVKD. V lost 4 bases to trimming and J lost 5 bases, with 22 bases between them. The CDR3 runs to 17 residues. CDR3 sequence: CATSDFSKGYRGETQYF. The CDR3 DNA follows: TGTGCCACCAGTGACTTTTCCAAGGGGTATCGGGGCGAGACCCAGTACTTC.

This clonotype was counted at least ten times. The chain employs TRBV5-6 and TRBJ2-3; 10 bases are a match to TRBD2. CDR1 and CDR2 from the germline V gene are SGHDT and YYEEEE. The CDR3 length is 17 residues. With V trimmed by 1 base and J by 1 base, 6 bases remained unmatched. DNA of the CDR3: TGTGCCAGCAGCTTGATAACTAGCGGGGCGGGCACAGATACGCAGTATTTT. Translation gives CASSLITSGAGTDTQYF.

There are many counts of this clonotype. The genes are TRBV7-8 and TRBJ2-5; 9 nucleotides agree with TRBD2. Germline values: CDR1 SGHVS, CDR2 FQNEAQ. The CDR3 consists of 18 residues. Trimming cost V 1 base and J 6 bases; bases outside gene matches: 15. CDR3 residues: CASSLGEGSGGLQKTQYF. CDR3 nucleotide sequence: TGTGCCAGCAGCTTAGGAGAGGGTAGCGGGGGCCTCCAGAAGACCCAGTACTTC.

This clonotype has ten or more counts. The chain joins TRBV29-1 to TRBJ2-2, with TRBD1 matching over 11 bases. J lost 2 bases, V lost 6 bases, and 8 bases had no gene match. Looked up from germline, CDR1 is SQVTM and CDR2 is ANQGSEA. The CDR3 loop spans 16 amino acids. This CDR3 reads CSVRTGGLLNTGELFF. DNA for the CDR3: TGCAGCGTCCGGACAGGGGGCCTTCTTAACACCGGGGAGCTGTTTTTT.